The present entry profiles one T cell receptor beta chain with its context. Its matching antigen is unknown. These data belong to a study of cytomegalovirus exposure and HLA in healthy donors. Whole-study findings and limits: Analysis performed later showed TCR beta chains linked to HLA being more clonally expanded than equally common others. Reported findings show TCR beta sequences accurately forecast HLA-A and HLA-B alleles in most subjects. In a later analysis, a missense DCLRE1C variant was linked to TCR beta V- and J-gene trimming.

Germline V gene data show CDR1 as SGHNT and CDR2 as YYREEE (reference sequence). The CDR3 length is 16 residues. After removal of 5 bases from V and 2 bases from J, the junction contained 11 bases not matched to a gene. Researchers ran the PCR with 60 Vbeta and 13 Jbeta primers. The repertoire was sequenced with immunoSEQ multiplex PCR; TCRdb's copy has only in-frame clones and lacks some. The data contain about 130,000 clones, around 79% of them singletons. Material for sequencing was PBMCs. The chain uses TRBV5-4 and TRBJ2-3, with 7 nucleotides matching TRBD2. The sequence was obtained from a male donor in good health and CMV-seronegative. The chain's CDR3 is CASSSPGTTNTDTQYF. CDR3 bases: TGTGCCAGCAGTTCACCCGGGACTACAAACACAGATACGCAGTATTTT.